These T cell receptor beta chains were read from a single sample in a study of cytomegalovirus exposure and HLA in healthy donors. Clones were read by immunoSEQ multiplex PCR, and TCRdb kept only the in-frame ones, dropping some. The sample consists of around 130,000 clones, 80% of them appearing once. Sequencing input: PBMCs. The receptors originated from a man younger than 45 in good health and CMV-seronegative. Each CDR3 is given with its conserved first and last residue. A D gene is named only where the DNA matches it firmly. The size field is filled for only some rows; it gives once, few, many or a size class.

V: TRBV5-1; J: TRBJ2-3; D: TRBD2; size: .; CDR3: CASSLQVAGGDTQYF; DNA: TGCGCCAGCAGCCTGCAGGTAGCGGGAGGGGATACGCAGTATTTT
V: TRBV5-1; J: TRBJ2-5; D: .; size: .; CDR3: CASSLGGAVGETQYF; DNA: TGCGCCAGCAGCTTGGGGGGAGCGGTGGGAGAGACCCAGTACTTC
V: TRBV11-2; J: TRBJ1-4; D: .; size: .; CDR3: CASSLDREDEKLFF; DNA: TGTGCCAGCAGCTTAGACAGGGAAGATGAAAAACTGTTTTTT
V: TRBV6-5; J: TRBJ1-6; D: .; size: once; CDR3: CASRDQGGWRSPLHF; DNA: TGTGCCAGCAGAGATCAGGGAGGGTGGAGGTCACCCCTCCACTTT
V: TRBV5-1; J: TRBJ1-3; D: .; size: once; CDR3: CASSWTTTGTSSGNTIYF; DNA: TGCGCCAGCAGCTGGACCACGACCGGGACAAGTTCTGGAAACACCATATATTTT
V: TRBV6-5; J: TRBJ2-3; D: .; size: .; CDR3: CASSPLATYTDTQYF; DNA: TGTGCCAGCAGTCCCCTAGCGACCTACACAGATACGCAGTATTTT
V: TRBV15; J: TRBJ1-4; D: .; size: .; CDR3: CATSYRDNANEKLFF; DNA: TGTGCCACCAGCTACCGGGACAATGCTAATGAAAAACTGTTTTTT
V: TRBV4-3; J: TRBJ1-2; D: TRBD1; size: .; CDR3: CASSTIQGVSLVYGYTF; DNA: TGCGCCAGCAGCACTATACAGGGGGTGTCCCTAGTCTATGGCTACACCTTC
V: TRBV25-1; J: TRBJ2-3; D: TRBD2; size: .; CDR3: CASSEVRTSGDTQYF; DNA: TGTGCCAGCAGTGAAGTCCGGACTAGCGGGGATACGCAGTATTTT
V: TRBV11-3; J: TRBJ2-3; D: .; size: few; CDR3: CASSSGLFTDTQYF; DNA: TGTGCCAGCAGCTCGGGACTTTTCACAGATACGCAGTATTTT
V: TRBV4-3; J: TRBJ2-5; D: TRBD1; size: .; CDR3: CASSQSTGVGETQYF; DNA: TGCGCCAGCAGCCAATCGACAGGGGTGGGAGAGACCCAGTACTTC
V: TRBV19; J: TRBJ2-7; D: TRBD1; size: .; CDR3: CASSFQGAFYEQYF; DNA: TGTGCCAGTAGTTTCCAGGGGGCTTTTTACGAGCAGTACTTC
V: TRBV10-3; J: TRBJ2-7; D: .; size: .; CDR3: CAISDPGVGSYEQYF; DNA: TGTGCCATCAGTGACCCAGGGGTAGGATCCTACGAGCAGTACTTC